The 17 T cell receptor beta chains in this list originate from one sample, sequenced in a study of radiotherapy plus CTLA-4 blockade in lung cancer. Clones were read by immunoSEQ multiplex PCR, and TCRdb kept only the in-frame ones, dropping some. This sample has about 15,000 clones, with 70% to 90% found just once. The sequenced sample was peripheral blood, obtained from a patient treated with radiotherapy plus ipilimumab. The source of these receptors is a human donor with non-small cell lung cancer that progressed on radiotherapy plus ipilimumab. Some clones in this sample may be carry-over from other donors' samples.

This chain joins TRBV6-1 and TRBJ1-2, with 7 bases aligning to TRBD1. The ends lost 5 bases at V and 7 bases at J; junction bases unmatched: 7. CDR1 and CDR2 (germline): MNHNS, SASEGT. The CDR3 consists of 13 residues. The CDR3, as DNA: TGTGCCAGCAGTATTGACAGGGAAGGTGGCTACACCTTC. The encoded protein is CASSIDREGGYTF.

A note on this clone: At one end, the junction sequence differs from germline, possibly due to a read error. The chain couples TRBV14 to TRBJ1-1, with TRBD1 matching over 7 bases. The V gene's germline CDR1 is SGHDN and CDR2 FVKESK. The CDR3 runs 14 residues. The CDR3, as DNA: TGTGCCAGCGGCCAAATACAGGGGAGAGCTGAAGCTTTCTTT. Encoded protein: CASGQIQGRAEAFF. Complete variable domain (other parts from reference TRBV14 and TRBJ1-1): EAGVTQFPSHSVIEKGQTVTLRCDPISGHDNLYWYRRVMGKEIKFLLHFVKESKQDESGMPNNRFLAERTGGTYSTLKVQPAELEDSGVYFCASGQIQGRAEAFFGQGTRLTVV.

The chain is built from TRBV13 and TRBJ1-1; 8 bases align to TRBD1. CDR1 PRHDT and CDR2 FYEKMQ come from the germline V gene (reference sequence). The CDR3 has 19 residues. With 5 bases clipped from V and 1 base from J, the junction kept 18 bases outside the gene matches. CDR3 nucleotide sequence: TGTGCCAGCAGCGCGGTACCGGGACAGGATGGACCAAGGAACACTGAAGCTTTCTTT. Translated: CASSAVPGQDGPRNTEAFF. Complete variable domain (other parts from reference TRBV13 and TRBJ1-1): AAGVIQSPRHLIKEKRETATLKCYPIPRHDTVYWYQQGPGQDPQFLISFYEKMQSDKGSIPDRFSAQQFSDYHSELNMSSLELGDSALYFCASSAVPGQDGPRNTEAFFGQGTRLTVV.

The chain uses TRBV27 and TRBJ1-5; D call uncertain. V was pared by 2 bases and J by 0 bases, with 11 bases between. Per the germline V gene, CDR1 is MNHEY and CDR2 is SMNVEV (reference sequence). This CDR3 has 16 residues. This chain's CDR3 is CASSLIGESSNQPQHF. In DNA, the CDR3 is TGTGCCAGCAGTTTAATTGGGGAGAGTAGCAATCAGCCCCAGCATTTT.

The J gene is TRBJ2-2, the V gene TRBV12-5; 8 nucleotides line up with TRBD2. Trimming cost V 4 bases and J 4 bases; bases outside gene matches: 11. Germline V gene sequence: CDR1 LGHNT, CDR2 FRNRAP. This CDR3 is built from 17 residues. Here the CDR3 reads CASGSPREGWSTGELFF. In DNA form, the CDR3 reads TGTGCTAGTGGTTCCCCCCGGGAGGGCTGGAGCACCGGGGAGCTGTTTTTT.

The V gene is TRBV29-1, the J gene TRBJ1-4; the match to TRBD1 covers 12 bases. There are 17 residues in the CDR3. V lost 0 bases and J lost 5; bases outside the gene matches: 7. Germline V gene data show CDR1 as SQVTM and CDR2 as ANQGSEA. The CDR3 spells CSVEDEGTGGYNEKLFF. The CDR3 DNA reads TGCAGCGTTGAAGATGAGGGGACAGGGGGCTACAATGAAAAACTGTTTTTT.

V usage is TRBV7-3 and J usage is TRBJ2-1; 9 nucleotides match TRBD2. CDR3 length: 14 residues. CDR1 and CDR2 from the germline V gene are SGHTA and FQGTGA. Unmatched junction bases numbered 3, after V lost 3 bases and J lost 6 bases. The CDR3 is CASSLRGGGNEQFF. Here the CDR3 DNA reads TGTGCCAGCAGCTTGCGGGGGGGCGGCAATGAGCAGTTCTTC.

Only a few counts were recorded for this clone. The chain carries TRBV21-1 and TRBJ2-7; TRBD1, as called in the table, went unchecked against the DNA. TRBV21-1 is described as a pseudogene. The CDR3 length is 19 residues. The CDR3 nucleotides read TGTGCCAGCAGCAAAGATCAGGGGGGTCCGGCGTTTCGCCGCTACGAGCAGTACTTC. Translated, it gives CASSKDQGGPAFRRYEQYF.

The genes are TRBV14 and TRBJ2-1, with TRBD2 matching over 7 bases. Germline V gene sequence: CDR1 SGHDN, CDR2 FVKESK. The V and J ends lost 4 bases and 4 bases, in that order; junction bases with no gene match: 7. The CDR3 is made up of 15 amino acids. CDR3 nucleotide sequence: TGTGCCAGCAGCCCCCGGGGACTACTTTACAATGAGCAGTTCTTC. The encoded protein is CASSPRGLLYNEQFF.

The CDR3 DNA follows: TGTGCCAGCTCACCCCAATGGGGGGGTAGAACCTACGAGCAGTACTTC. Amino acids: CASSPQWGGRTYEQYF. The J gene is TRBJ2-7, the V gene TRBV18; 7 bases fit TRBD2. Germline V gene data show CDR1 as KGHSH and CDR2 as LQKENI. Trimming took 3 bases from V and 2 from J; bases not matched to a gene: 10. The CDR3 consists of 16 residues.

V and J are TRBV11-3 and TRBJ2-3; weak D call: TRBD2 (6 bases). The CDR3 spans 14 residues. Germline-derived CDR1 and CDR2 are SGHNT and YENEEA. V gave up 9 bases and J gave up 3 bases, with 16 bases separating them. The CDR3 region is CASREPSGTDTQYF. The CDR3 nucleotides read TGTGCCAGTCGAGAACCAAGCGGGACAGATACGCAGTATTTT.

The chain links TRBV9 to TRBJ2-5, with D tentatively TRBD2 (6 bases). V shed 3 bases and J shed 1 base, with 10 bases lying between them. Germline CDR1 reads SGDLS; CDR2 reads YYNGEE. The CDR3 contains 14 residues. CDR3 sequence reads: CASSAGRSQETQYF. As DNA, the CDR3 is TGTGCCAGCAGCGCGGGGAGGAGCCAAGAGACCCAGTACTTC.

CDR3 sequence: CASSTPGQGYEKLFF. The CDR3, as DNA: TGTGCCAGTAGTACACCGGGACAGGGGTATGAAAAACTGTTTTTT. The chain recombines TRBV19 with TRBJ1-4; 10 positions match TRBD1. CDR3 size: 15 residues. V dropped 4 bases and J dropped 6; count of bases not matched to a gene: 5. The germline CDR1 and CDR2 sequences are LNHDA and SQIVND (reference sequence).

V is TRBV5-1 and J is TRBJ1-2; 9 bases agree with TRBD1. The CDR3 covers 16 residues. Germline V CDR1 and CDR2: SGHRS, YFSETQ. After removal of 0 bases from V and 7 bases from J, the junction contained 10 bases not matched to a gene. The CDR3 protein is CASSLEGDRGGSGYTF. The CDR3 DNA reads as TGCGCCAGCAGCTTGGAGGGTGACAGGGGGGGTTCTGGCTACACCTTC.

V is TRBV6-5 and J is TRBJ1-2; no firm D call. V lost 0 bases and J 6 bases, leaving 14 bases between the germline ends. The CDR3 contains 15 residues. The germline V gene has CDR1 MNHEY and CDR2 SVGAGI. CDR3 nucleotide sequence: TGTGCCAGCAGTTACTCGATACGGGGATTGAATGGCTACACCTTC. Translated, it gives CASSYSIRGLNGYTF.

This chain joins TRBV6-6 and TRBJ2-3, with 12 bases that match TRBD2. V shed 0 bases and J 8 bases; nucleotides not matched to a gene: 6. Germline assignment: CDR1 MNHNY and CDR2 SVGAGI (reference sequence). There are 16 residues in the CDR3. The CDR3 region has the DNA TGTGCCAGCAGTTACTCGACTAGCGGGAGTGGAGTTACGCAGTATTTT. Amino acids: CASSYSTSGSGVTQYF.

The rearrangement uses TRBV9 and TRBJ1-1; TRBD1 matches 10 bases. After removal of 2 bases from V and 4 bases from J, the junction contained 14 bases not matched to a gene. Germline assignment: CDR1 SGDLS and CDR2 YYNGEE. The CDR3 is 18 amino acids. CDR3 region: CASSVLHSDRGRSTEAFF. The CDR3 bases are TGTGCCAGCAGCGTTCTCCATTCCGACAGGGGGCGAAGCACTGAAGCTTTCTTT.